This TCR beta chain derives from a study of identical twins. Study-wide points: Zero-insertion analyses were open to partial confounding by invariant MAIT and iNKT cells.

TCRdb processed the 5' RACE reads anew with MiXCR; each CDR3 protein has one entry. Of fewer than 650,000 distinct CDR3 sequences listed, approximately 10% are singletons. The ends were cut back, 0 bases at V and 6 bases at J, with 10 bases in the middle. The germline V gene has CDR1 SGHRS and CDR2 YFSETQ. The CDR3 extends over 13 amino acids. This clonotype was seen many times. Its antigen is unidentified. These data are also associated with another study on yellow fever vaccine responses in identical twins.

The chain has TRBV5-1 and TRBJ2-7, with D possibly TRBD1 on 6 matching bases. The material sequenced was PBMCs. The receptor was derived from a woman under 30 in good health. The CDR3 is CASSLAGVPEQYF. Here the CDR3 DNA reads TGCGCCAGCAGCTTGGCAGGGGTTCCCGAGCAGTACTTC. Drawing the rest from reference TRBV5-1 and TRBJ2-7, the complete variable domain is KAGVTQTPRYLIKTRGQQVTLSCSPISGHRSVSWYQQTPGQGLQFLFEYFSETQRNKGNFPGRFSGRQFSNSRSEMNVSTLELGDSALYLCASSLAGVPEQYFGPGTRLTVT.